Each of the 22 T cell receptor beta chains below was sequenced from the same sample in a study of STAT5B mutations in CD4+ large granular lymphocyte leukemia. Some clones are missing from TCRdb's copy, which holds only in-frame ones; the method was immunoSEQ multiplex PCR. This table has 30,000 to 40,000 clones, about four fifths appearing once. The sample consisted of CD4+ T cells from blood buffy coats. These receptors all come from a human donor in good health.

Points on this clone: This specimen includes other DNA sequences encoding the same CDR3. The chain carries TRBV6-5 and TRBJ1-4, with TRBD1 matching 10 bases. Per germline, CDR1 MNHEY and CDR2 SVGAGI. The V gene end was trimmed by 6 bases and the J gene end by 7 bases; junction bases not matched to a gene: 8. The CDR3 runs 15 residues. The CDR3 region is CASSPGTGVGEKLFF. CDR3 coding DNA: TGTGCCAGCAGCCCCGGGACAGGGGTTGGTGAAAAACTGTTTTTT.

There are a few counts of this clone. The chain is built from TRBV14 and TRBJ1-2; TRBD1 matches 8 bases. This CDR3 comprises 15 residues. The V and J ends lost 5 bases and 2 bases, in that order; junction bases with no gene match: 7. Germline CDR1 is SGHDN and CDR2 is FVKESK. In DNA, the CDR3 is TGTGCCAGCAGCGCCCAGGGGGCGACGAACTATGGCTACACCTTC. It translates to CASSAQGATNYGYTF.

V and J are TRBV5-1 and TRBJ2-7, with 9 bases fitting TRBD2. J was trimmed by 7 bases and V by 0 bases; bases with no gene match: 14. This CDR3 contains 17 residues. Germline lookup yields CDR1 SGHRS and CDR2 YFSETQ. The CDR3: CASSLGDAGGPGEEQYF. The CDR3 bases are TGCGCCAGCAGCTTGGGTGACGCGGGAGGGCCGGGGGAGGAGCAGTACTTC.

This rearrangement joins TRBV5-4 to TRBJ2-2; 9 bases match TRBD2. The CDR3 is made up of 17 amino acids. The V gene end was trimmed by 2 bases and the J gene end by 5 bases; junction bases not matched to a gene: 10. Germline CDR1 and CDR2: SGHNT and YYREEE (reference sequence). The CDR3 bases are TGTGCCAGCAGCTTAGGCGGGAGGGCCTTATCAACCGGGGAGCTGTTTTTT. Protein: CASSLGGRALSTGELFF.

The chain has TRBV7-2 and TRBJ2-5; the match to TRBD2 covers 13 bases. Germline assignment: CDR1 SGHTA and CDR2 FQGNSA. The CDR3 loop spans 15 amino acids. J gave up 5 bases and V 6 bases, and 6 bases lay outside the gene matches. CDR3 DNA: TGTGCCAGCAGTCGGACTAGCGGGGGCGGGGAGACCCAGTACTTC. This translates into CASSRTSGGGETQYF. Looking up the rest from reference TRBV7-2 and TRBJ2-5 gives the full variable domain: GAGVSQSPSNKVTEKGKDVELRCDPISGHTALYWYRQSLGQGLEFLIYFQGNSAPDKSGLPSDRFSAERTGGSVSTLTIQRTQQEDSAVYLCASSRTSGGGETQYFGPGTRLLVL.

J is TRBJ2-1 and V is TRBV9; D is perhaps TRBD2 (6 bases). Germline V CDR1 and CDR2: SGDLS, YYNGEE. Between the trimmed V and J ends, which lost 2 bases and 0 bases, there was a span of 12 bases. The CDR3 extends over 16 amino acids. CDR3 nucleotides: TGTGCCAGCAGCGTCGGAGGGCCCAGCTCCTACAATGAGCAGTTCTTC. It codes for CASSVGGPSSYNEQFF. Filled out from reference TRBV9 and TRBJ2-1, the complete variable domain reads DSGVTQTPKHLITATGQRVTLRCSPRSGDLSVYWYQQSLDQGLQFLIQYYNGEERAKGNILERFSAQQFPDLHSELNLSSLELGDSALYFCASSVGGPSSYNEQFFGPGTRLTVL.

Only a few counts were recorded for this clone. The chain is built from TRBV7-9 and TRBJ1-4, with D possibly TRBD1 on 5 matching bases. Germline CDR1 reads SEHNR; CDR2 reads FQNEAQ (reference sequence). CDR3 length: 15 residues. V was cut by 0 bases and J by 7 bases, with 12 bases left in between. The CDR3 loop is CASSLARGVGEKLFF. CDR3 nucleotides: TGTGCCAGCAGCTTAGCGCGAGGGGTTGGTGAAAAACTGTTTTTT.

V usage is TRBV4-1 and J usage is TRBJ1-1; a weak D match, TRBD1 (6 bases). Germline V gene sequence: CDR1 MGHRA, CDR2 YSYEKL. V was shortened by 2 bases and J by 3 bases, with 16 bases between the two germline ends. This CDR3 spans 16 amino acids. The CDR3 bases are TGCGCCAGCAGCCAAAGTGGTGGGAGGGGGGACACTGAAGCTTTCTTT. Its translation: CASSQSGGRGDTEAFF.

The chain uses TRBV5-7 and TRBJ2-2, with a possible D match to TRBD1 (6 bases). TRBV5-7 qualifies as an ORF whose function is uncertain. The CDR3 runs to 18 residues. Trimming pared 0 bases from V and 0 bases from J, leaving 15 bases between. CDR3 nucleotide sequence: TGTGCCAGCAGCTTGGTTATCGCCAGGGGTTCGAACACCGGGGAGCTGTTTTTT. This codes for CASSLVIARGSNTGELFF.

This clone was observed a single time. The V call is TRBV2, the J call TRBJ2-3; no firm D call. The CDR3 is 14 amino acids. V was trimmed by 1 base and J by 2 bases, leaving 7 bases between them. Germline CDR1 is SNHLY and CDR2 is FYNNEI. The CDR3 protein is CASSEGADTDTQYF. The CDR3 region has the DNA TGTGCCAGCAGTGAAGGTGCTGACACAGATACGCAGTATTTT.

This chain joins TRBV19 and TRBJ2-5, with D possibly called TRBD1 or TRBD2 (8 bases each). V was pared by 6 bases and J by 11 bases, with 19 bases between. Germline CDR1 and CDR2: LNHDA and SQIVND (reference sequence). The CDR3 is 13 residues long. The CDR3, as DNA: TGTGCCAGTAGCGGGGGGGACAGGACGCCTCAGTACTTC. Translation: CASSGGDRTPQYF.

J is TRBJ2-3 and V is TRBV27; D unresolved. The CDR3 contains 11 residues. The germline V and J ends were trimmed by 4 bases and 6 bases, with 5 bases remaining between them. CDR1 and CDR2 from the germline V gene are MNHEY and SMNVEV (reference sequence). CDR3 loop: CASSSRDTQYF. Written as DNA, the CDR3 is TGTGCCAGCAGTTCGAGGGATACGCAGTATTTT.

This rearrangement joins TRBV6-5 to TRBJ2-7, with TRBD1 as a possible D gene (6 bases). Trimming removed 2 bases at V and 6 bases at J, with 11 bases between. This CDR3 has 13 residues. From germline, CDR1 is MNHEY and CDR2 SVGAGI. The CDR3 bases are TGTGCCAGCAGTTACGGGGGCCTGGGCGAGCAGTACTTC. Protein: CASSYGGLGEQYF.

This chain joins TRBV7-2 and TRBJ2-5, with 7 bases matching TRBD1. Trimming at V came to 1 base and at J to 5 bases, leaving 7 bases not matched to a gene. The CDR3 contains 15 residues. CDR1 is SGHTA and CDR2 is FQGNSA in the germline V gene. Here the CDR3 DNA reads TGTGCCAGCAGCTTAGTAACAGGGGTTTTGGAGACCCAGTACTTC. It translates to CASSLVTGVLETQYF.

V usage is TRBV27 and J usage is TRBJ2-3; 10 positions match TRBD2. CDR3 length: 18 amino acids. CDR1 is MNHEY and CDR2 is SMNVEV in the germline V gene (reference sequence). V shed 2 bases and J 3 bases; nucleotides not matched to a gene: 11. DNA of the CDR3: TGTGCCAGCAGTTTAATTAGCGGGAGGACCCTTAGTACAGATACGCAGTATTTT. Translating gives CASSLISGRTLSTDTQYF.

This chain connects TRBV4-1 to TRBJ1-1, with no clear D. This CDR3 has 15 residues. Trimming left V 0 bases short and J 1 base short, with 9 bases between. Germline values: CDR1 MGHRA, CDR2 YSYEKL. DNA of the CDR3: TGCGCCAGCAGCCAAGATTCCAGACCGAACACTGAAGCTTTCTTT. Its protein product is CASSQDSRPNTEAFF.

The CDR3 region is CASSLRQGANEKLFF. In nucleotides, the CDR3 is TGTGCCAGCAGCCTGAGACAGGGCGCTAATGAAAAACTGTTTTTT. The rearrangement joins TRBV5-6 to TRBJ1-4, with 7 positions matching TRBD1. This CDR3 contains 15 residues. Germline lookup yields CDR1 SGHDT and CDR2 YYEEEE. The V segment lost 4 bases and the J segment 3 bases; nucleotides outside the gene matches: 6.

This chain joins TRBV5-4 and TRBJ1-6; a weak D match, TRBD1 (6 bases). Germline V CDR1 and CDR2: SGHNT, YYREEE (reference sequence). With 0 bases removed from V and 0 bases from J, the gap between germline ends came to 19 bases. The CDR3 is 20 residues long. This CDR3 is CASSLARRGTGSSYNSPLHF. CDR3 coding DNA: TGTGCCAGCAGCTTGGCCAGGAGGGGGACTGGGAGCTCCTATAATTCACCCCTCCACTTT. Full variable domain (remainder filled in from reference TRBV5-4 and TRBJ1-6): ETGVTQSPTHLIKTRGQQVTLRCSSQSGHNTVSWYQQALGQGPQFIFQYYREEENGRGNFPPRFSGLQFPNYSSELNVNALELDDSALYLCASSLARRGTGSSYNSPLHFGNGTRLTVT.

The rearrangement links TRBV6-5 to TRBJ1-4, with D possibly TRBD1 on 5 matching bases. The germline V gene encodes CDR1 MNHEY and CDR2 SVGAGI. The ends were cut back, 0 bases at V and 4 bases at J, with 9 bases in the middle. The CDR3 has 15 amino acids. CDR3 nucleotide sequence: TGTGCCAGCAGTTACTCGAACAGGTTTAATGAAAAACTGTTTTTT. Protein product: CASSYSNRFNEKLFF.

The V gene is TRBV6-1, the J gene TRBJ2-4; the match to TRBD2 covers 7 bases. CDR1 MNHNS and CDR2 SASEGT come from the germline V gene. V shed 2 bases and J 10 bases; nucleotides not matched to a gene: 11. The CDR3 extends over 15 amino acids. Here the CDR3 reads CASSERVSGRGIQYF. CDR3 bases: TGTGCCAGCAGTGAAAGGGTCTCGGGGAGGGGAATTCAGTACTTC.

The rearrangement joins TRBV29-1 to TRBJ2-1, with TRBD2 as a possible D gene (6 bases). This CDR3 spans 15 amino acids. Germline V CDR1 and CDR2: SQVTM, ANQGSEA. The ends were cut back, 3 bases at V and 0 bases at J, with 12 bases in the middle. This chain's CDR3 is CSVDDGLSSYNEQFF. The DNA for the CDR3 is TGCAGCGTTGACGACGGACTAAGCTCCTACAATGAGCAGTTCTTC.

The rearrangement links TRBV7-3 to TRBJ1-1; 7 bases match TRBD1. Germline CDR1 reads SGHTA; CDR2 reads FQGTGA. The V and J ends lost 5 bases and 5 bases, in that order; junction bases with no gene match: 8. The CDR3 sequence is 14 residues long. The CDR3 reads CASSGDSRGTEAFF. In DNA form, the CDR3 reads TGTGCCAGCAGCGGGGACAGCCGGGGAACTGAAGCTTTCTTT.